The 10 T cell receptor beta chains listed next were all sequenced from one sample in a study of identifying expanded T cells in peripheral blood. Profiled with immunoSEQ multiplex PCR; TCRdb holds only in-frame clones, not every one. Counted here are 50,000 or so clones, approximately 89% occurring once; the ten biggest clones make up 3% to 4%. The sequencing input was blood. All receptors come from a person aged 18 to 70 in good health.

This clone was observed once. The rearrangement joins TRBV2 to TRBJ1-2; D is uncertain. Germline values: CDR1 SNHLY, CDR2 FYNNEI. The CDR3 loop spans 13 amino acids. Between the trimmed V and J ends, which lost 3 bases and 3 bases, there was a span of 8 bases. The CDR3 protein is CASSEWRDYGYTF. CDR3 in DNA: TGTGCCAGCAGTGAGTGGAGGGACTATGGCTACACCTTC.

V is TRBV2 and J is TRBJ2-5, with D uncertain. The V and J ends lost 6 bases and 4 bases respectively, with 3 bases between them. The CDR3 is 10 amino acids. Per the germline V gene, CDR1 is SNHLY and CDR2 is FYNNEI. The CDR3 loop reads CASRLETQYF. CDR3 coding DNA: TGTGCCAGCAGACTAGAGACCCAGTACTTC.

V usage is TRBV7-9 and J usage is TRBJ2-7; no firm D call. The CDR3 contains 13 residues. Trimming removed 5 bases from V and 3 bases from J, with 11 bases in between. The germline gives CDR1 SEHNR, CDR2 FQNEAQ (reference sequence). This CDR3 reads CASSPGRVYEQYF. The CDR3 DNA reads TGTGCCAGCAGCCCAGGACGGGTCTACGAGCAGTACTTC.

The V gene is TRBV7-2, the J gene TRBJ2-1; no reliable D call. CDR3 length: 13 residues. From germline, CDR1 is SGHTA and CDR2 FQGNSA. Deletions cut 8 bases from V and 5 bases from J, with 13 bases between. The CDR3 DNA reads TGTGCCAGCTCGAGTGCGGCGAACAATGAGCAGTTCTTC. Amino acids: CASSSAANNEQFF.

This rearrangement joins TRBV5-4 to TRBJ2-3; 7 bases are shared with TRBD2. The CDR3 sequence is 15 residues long. V lost 2 bases, J lost 0 bases, and 3 bases stayed unmatched. Germline-derived CDR1 and CDR2 are SGHNT and YYREEE (reference sequence). CDR3 residues: CASSFGTTSTDTQYF. CDR3 sequence (DNA): TGTGCCAGCAGCTTCGGGACTACTAGCACAGATACGCAGTATTTT.

V is TRBV2 and J is TRBJ2-7; no reliable D call. The CDR3 loop spans 14 amino acids. V was clipped by 0 bases and J by 1 base, with 7 bases between them. Germline assignment: CDR1 SNHLY and CDR2 FYNNEI. The CDR3 sequence: CASSEAELSYEQYF. DNA for the CDR3: TGTGCCAGCAGTGAAGCGGAGCTATCCTACGAGCAGTACTTC.

V is TRBV14 and J is TRBJ2-7; 9 positions match TRBD1. There are 14 residues in the CDR3. Germline V CDR1 and CDR2: SGHDN, FVKESK. Trimming took 3 bases from V and 5 from J; bases not matched to a gene: 5. The CDR3 bases are TGTGCCAGCAGCCATTACAGGGGGCCAGACGAGCAGTACTTC. It encodes CASSHYRGPDEQYF.

The chain links TRBV19 to TRBJ2-2; D uncertain. Germline V gene data show CDR1 as LNHDA and CDR2 as SQIVND (reference sequence). V was shortened by 1 base and J by 0 bases, with 6 bases between the two germline ends. There are 15 residues in the CDR3. The CDR3 coding sequence is TGTGCCAGTAGTATAGTTGAGACGAACACCGGGGAGCTGTTTTTT. Translated: CASSIVETNTGELFF.

The J gene is TRBJ2-7, the V gene TRBV4-1; D call uncertain. Germline CDR1 and CDR2: MGHRA and YSYEKL. CDR3 length: 12 residues. V lost 0 bases, J lost 7 bases, and 7 bases lay in between. In DNA form, the CDR3 reads TGCGCCAGCAGCCAAGAATTAGGAGAGCAGTACTTC. Amino acid sequence: CASSQELGEQYF.

J is TRBJ1-5 and V is TRBV19; 12 bases fit TRBD1. The CDR3 contains 15 residues. Trimming took 4 bases from V and 5 from J; bases not matched to a gene: 3. Germline V gene data show CDR1 as LNHDA and CDR2 as SQIVND (reference sequence). CDR3 sequence: CASSNRDRGHQPQHF. The DNA for the CDR3 is TGTGCCAGTAGTAACCGGGACAGGGGGCATCAGCCCCAGCATTTT.